These 15 T cell receptor beta chains originate from one sample sequenced in a study of blood T cells in healthy people across ages. A second PCR of 7 to 11 cycles used a sample-barcoded 5' primer and a J-beta primer mix. MiXCR, applied by TCRdb to the 5' RACE reads, yields one record per CDR3 protein. The sample lists about 1.8 million distinct CDR3 sequences, roughly 49% occurring once. The specimen sequenced was blood. The receptors derive from a middle-aged woman in good health.

This clonotype was found a few times. The chain joins TRBV10-2 to TRBJ1-2, with D uncertain. The CDR3 is 13 amino acids. Per the germline V gene, CDR1 is WSHSY and CDR2 is SAAADI. V dropped 3 bases and J dropped 4 bases, with 9 bases sitting between them. The CDR3 is CASSERNLYGYTF. The CDR3, as DNA: TGCGCCAGCAGTGAAAGGAACCTCTATGGCTACACCTTC.

The CDR3 loop is CASSSGQRDTEAFF. CDR3 nucleotide sequence: TGTGCCAGCAGTTCGGGACAGAGGGACACTGAAGCTTTCTTT. The V gene is TRBV2, the J gene TRBJ1-1; the match to TRBD1 covers 7 bases. The CDR3 contains 14 residues. Germline-derived CDR1 and CDR2 are SNHLY and FYNNEI. V was pared by 5 bases and J by 3 bases, with 6 bases of the junction left unmatched.

The V and J genes are TRBV12-5 and TRBJ2-1; D gene uncertain. The CDR3 spans 15 residues. V was clipped by 7 bases and J by 0 bases, with 13 bases between them. From germline, CDR1 is LGHNT and CDR2 FRNRAP. CDR3 sequence (DNA): TGTGCTAGTGCCTCGATGGATAACTCCTACAATGAGCAGTTCTTC. This codes for CASASMDNSYNEQFF. The variable domain in full, with the rest retrieved from reference TRBV12-5 and TRBJ2-1, is DARVTQTPRHKVTEMGQEVTMRCQPILGHNTVFWYRQTMMQGLELLAYFRNRAPLDDSGMPKDRFSAEMPDATLATLKIQPSEPRDSAVYFCASASMDNSYNEQFFGPGTRLTVL.

There are a few counts of this clonotype. V is TRBV19 and J is TRBJ1-1; 11 nucleotides agree with TRBD1. Germline trimming cut 5 bases from V and 4 bases from J; bases unmatched to any gene: 6. This CDR3 has 15 residues. From germline, CDR1 is LNHDA and CDR2 SQIVND (reference sequence). The CDR3 nucleotides are TGTGCCAGTAGTCCTATGGGACAGGGGGGCACTGAAGCTTTCTTT. Translating gives CASSPMGQGGTEAFF.

This clonotype was seen only a few times. The chain uses TRBV5-1 and TRBJ2-3, with TRBD1 as a possible D gene (5 bases). V dropped 4 bases and J dropped 6 bases, with 18 bases sitting between them. The V gene's germline CDR1 is SGHRS and CDR2 YFSETQ. The length of the CDR3 is 15 residues. CDR3 sequence: CASSPDGRDRDTQYF. CDR3 bases: TGCGCCAGCAGCCCGGATGGCAGGGATCGCGATACGCAGTATTTT.

Many counts were recorded for this clonotype. This chain links TRBV6-2 or TRBV6-3 with TRBJ2-4, with 9 nucleotides matching TRBD1. Germline-derived CDR1 and CDR2 are MNHEY and SVGEGT. This CDR3 spans 13 amino acids. Losses at the gene ends were 6 bases for V and 5 bases for J; bases not matched to a gene: 2. CDR3 DNA sequence: TGTGCCAGCAGCCGGACAGGGGAAAACATTCAGTACTTC. The encoded protein is CASSRTGENIQYF.

This clonotype has just a few counts. The rearrangement uses TRBV7-9 and TRBJ1-4; 7 positions agree with TRBD1. CDR3 length equals 14 residues. V gave up 5 bases and J gave up 7 bases; unmatched junction bases: 7. Germline lookup yields CDR1 SEHNR and CDR2 FQNEAQ (reference sequence). The CDR3 nucleotides are TGTGCCAGCAGCCCTGCGACAGGGTCTGAAAAACTGTTTTTT. This encodes CASSPATGSEKLFF.

V usage is TRBV12-3 or TRBV12-4 and J usage is TRBJ1-4; maybe TRBD1 (5 bases). Deletions cut 8 bases from V and 4 bases from J, with 8 bases between. The CDR3 extends over 12 amino acids. CDR3: CASGGNNEKLFF. In nucleotides, the CDR3 is TGTGCCAGCGGGGGAAATAATGAAAAACTGTTTTTT.

The rearrangement uses TRBV7-2 and TRBJ2-3; D gene uncertain. The CDR3 spans 11 residues. The germline gives CDR1 SGHTA, CDR2 FQGNSA. Trimming removed 5 bases at V and 11 bases at J, with 11 bases between. The CDR3 sequence: CASSKGPGQYF. CDR3 DNA: TGTGCCAGCAGCAAAGGGCCTGGGCAGTATTTT.

The chain carries TRBV28 and TRBJ2-3; D not certain. CDR1 is MDHEN and CDR2 is SYDVKM in the germline V gene. There are 13 residues in the CDR3. V was cut by 7 bases and J by 2 bases, with 10 bases left in between. As DNA, the CDR3 is TGTGCCAGCACCCTCGGTATCACAGATACGCAGTATTTT. Amino acids: CASTLGITDTQYF.

V usage is TRBV27 and J usage is TRBJ2-5; TRBD2 is a possible D gene (5 bases). The CDR3 sequence is 14 residues long. V was cut by 1 base and J by 3 bases, with 9 bases left in between. The germline gives CDR1 MNHEY, CDR2 SMNVEV (reference sequence). CDR3 nucleotides: TGTGCCAGCAGTTTATATTACGGGAAAGAGACCCAGTACTTC. Its protein is CASSLYYGKETQYF.

The genes are TRBV20-1 and TRBJ2-2; 9 bases are shared with TRBD1. After removal of 2 bases from V and 7 bases from J, the junction contained 5 bases not matched to a gene. The CDR3 is 14 amino acids. Germline V CDR1 and CDR2: DFQATT, SNEGSKA (reference sequence). In DNA, the CDR3 is TGCAGTGCTAGAAAACAGGGGGCGGGCGGGGAGCTGTTTTTT. Its protein is CSARKQGAGGELFF.

Only a few counts were recorded for this clonotype. The chain recombines TRBV7-2 with TRBJ2-1, with 10 bases fitting TRBD2. Germline V gives CDR1 SGHTA, CDR2 FQGNSA. The CDR3 has 17 amino acids. With 3 bases clipped from V and 0 bases from J, the junction kept 5 bases outside the gene matches. In DNA form, the CDR3 reads TGTGCCAGCAGCTTTACTAGCGGGGCGAGCTCCTACAATGAGCAGTTCTTC. Protein sequence: CASSFTSGASSYNEQFF.

This clonotype was recorded a few times. J is TRBJ2-1 and V is TRBV29-1, with 10 positions matching TRBD2. The tail of the sequence fits TRBJ2-7 better, so the J call may be wrong. This CDR3 has 14 amino acids. Germline V CDR1 and CDR2: SQVTM, ANQGSEA. CDR3 in DNA: TGCAGCGTTATAGCGGGGGGCAGCTACAATGAGCAGTACTTC. It translates to CSVIAGGSYNEQYF.

The gene calls are TRBV28 and TRBJ2-3; D is uncertain. The length of the CDR3 is 16 residues. V lost 3 bases to trimming and J lost 0 bases, with 13 bases between them. Germline V lookup: CDR1 MDHEN, CDR2 SYDVKM. CDR3 coding DNA: TGTGCCAGCAGTTTCCCCCTGGCGGCTAGCACAGATACGCAGTATTTT. This sequence encodes CASSFPLAASTDTQYF. Complete variable domain (other parts from reference TRBV28 and TRBJ2-3): DVKVTQSSRYLVKRTGEKVFLECVQDMDHENMFWYRQDPGLGLRLIYFSYDVKMKEKGDIPEGYSVSREKKERFSLILESASTNQTSMYLCASSFPLAASTDTQYFGPGTRLTVL.